This is a list of T cell receptor beta chains from one sample in a study of blood T cell repertoires in COVID-19. Profiling relied on immunoSEQ multiplex PCR, and the TCRdb table lists in-frame clones only, not all of them. The sample consists of 150,000 to 200,000 clones, 87% of them appearing once. The sample taken for sequencing was peripheral blood. All receptors come from a human donor in a cohort sampled during active COVID-19. CDR3s include the opening cysteine and the closing phenylalanine or tryptophan. The D gene is left open where the match is weak. Expanded clones are given a class, and other clones once, few, many or no size at all.

d_gene	abundance	v_gene	j_gene	CDR3aa	CDR3nt
-	-	TRBV30	TRBJ1-2	CASPRGYGYTF	TGTGCCTCCCCCCGGGGGTATGGCTACACCTTC
-	-	TRBV4-2	TRBJ2-7	CASSQGQGSSHEQYF	TGTGCCAGCAGCCAAGGACAAGGCAGTTCCCACGAGCAGTACTTC
TRBD2	few	TRBV9	TRBJ2-1	CASSAGTSAEQFF	TGTGCCAGCAGCGCCGGGACTAGTGCTGAGCAGTTCTTC
TRBD1	-	TRBV6-9	TRBJ1-2	CASSWTGGGGYTF	TGTGCCAGCAGTTGGACAGGGGGCGGTGGCTACACCTTC
TRBD1	-	TRBV9	TRBJ1-4	CASSFGQGIIEKLFF	TGTGCCAGCAGCTTCGGACAGGGAATAATTGAAAAACTGTTTTTT
TRBD2	-	TRBV6-6	TRBJ2-5	CASSSGIAGGRETQYF	TGTGCCAGCTCTTCCGGCATAGCGGGAGGTCGAGAGACCCAGTACTTC
-	-	TRBV27	TRBJ2-7	CASTLLTGNGEQYF	TGTGCCAGCACATTACTAACAGGGAATGGCGAGCAGTACTTC
-	-	TRBV13	TRBJ1-1	CASSLGGLRTEAFF	TGTGCCAGCAGCTTGGGGGGTCTACGGACTGAAGCTTTCTTT
TRBD2	-	TRBV24-1	TRBJ2-7	CATSDFGGGEQYF	TGTGCCACCAGTGATTTCGGCGGGGGCGAGCAGTACTTC
-	-	TRBV6-2/TRBV6-3	TRBJ1-1	CASSARGLPEAFF	TGTGCCAGCAGTGCACGAGGGCTCCCTGAAGCTTTCTTT
TRBD2	-	TRBV24-1	TRBJ2-2	CATSDGPRSPAGAGELFF	TGTGCCACCAGTGATGGGCCCCGGTCGCCAGCGGGGGCCGGGGAGCTGTTTTTT
TRBD1	-	TRBV5-1	TRBJ1-3	CASSLNARDRGNTIYF	TGCGCCAGCAGCTTAAACGCACGGGACAGAGGAAACACCATATATTTT
-	-	TRBV21-1	TRBJ1-5	CASSSRHPNSNQPQHF	TGTGCCAGCAGCAGTCGACATCCTAATAGCAATCAGCCCCAGCATTTT
TRBD1	-	TRBV7-9	TRBJ1-2	CASSFGGTDNYGYTF	TGTGCCAGCAGCTTCGGCGGGACAGATAACTATGGCTACACCTTC
TRBD1	-	TRBV10-1	TRBJ2-7	CASSEGQATYEQYF	TGCGCCAGCAGCGAAGGACAGGCGACCTACGAGCAGTACTTC
-	few	TRBV30	TRBJ1-5	CAWAWAGEGQPQHF	TGTGCCTGGGCCTGGGCCGGGGAGGGGCAGCCCCAGCATTTT
TRBD1	-	TRBV6-6	TRBJ1-1	CASRPTGGEAFF	TGTGCCAGCAGACCGACAGGGGGTGAAGCTTTCTTT